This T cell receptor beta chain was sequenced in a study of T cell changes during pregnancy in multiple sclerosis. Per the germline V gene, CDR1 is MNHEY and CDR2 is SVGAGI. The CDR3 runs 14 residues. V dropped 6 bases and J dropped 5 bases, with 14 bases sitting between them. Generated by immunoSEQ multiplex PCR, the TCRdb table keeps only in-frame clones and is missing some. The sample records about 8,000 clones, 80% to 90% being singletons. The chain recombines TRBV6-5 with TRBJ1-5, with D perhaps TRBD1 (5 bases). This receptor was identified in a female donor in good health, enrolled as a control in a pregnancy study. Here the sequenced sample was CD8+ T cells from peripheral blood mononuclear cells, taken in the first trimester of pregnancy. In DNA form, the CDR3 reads TGTGCCAGCAGAGCCCTTGGGGGGTATCAGCCCCAGCATTTT. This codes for CASRALGGYQPQHF.